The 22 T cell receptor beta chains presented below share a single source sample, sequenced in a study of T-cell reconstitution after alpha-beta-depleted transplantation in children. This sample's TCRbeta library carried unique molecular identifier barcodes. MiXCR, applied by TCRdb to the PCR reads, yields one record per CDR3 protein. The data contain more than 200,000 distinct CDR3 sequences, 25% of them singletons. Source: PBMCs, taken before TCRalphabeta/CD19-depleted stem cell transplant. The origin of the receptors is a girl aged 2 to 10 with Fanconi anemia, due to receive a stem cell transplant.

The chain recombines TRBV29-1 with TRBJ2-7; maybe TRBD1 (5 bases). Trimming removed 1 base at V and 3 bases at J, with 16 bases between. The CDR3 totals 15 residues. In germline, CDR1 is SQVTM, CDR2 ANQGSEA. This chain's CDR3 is CSVEVVGAMIYEQYF. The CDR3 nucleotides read TGCAGCGTTGAAGTCGTAGGGGCCATGATCTACGAGCAGTACTTC.

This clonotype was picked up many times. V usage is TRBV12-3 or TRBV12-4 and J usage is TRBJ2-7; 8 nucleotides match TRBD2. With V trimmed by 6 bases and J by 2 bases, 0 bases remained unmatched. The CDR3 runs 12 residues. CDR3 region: CASRRGAYEQYF. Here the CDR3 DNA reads TGTGCCAGCAGGCGGGGGGCCTACGAGCAGTACTTC.

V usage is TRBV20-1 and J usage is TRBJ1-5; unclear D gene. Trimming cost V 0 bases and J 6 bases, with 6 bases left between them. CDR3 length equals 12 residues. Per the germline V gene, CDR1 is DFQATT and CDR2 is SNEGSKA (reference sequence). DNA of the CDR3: TGCAGTGCTAGAGATCGCGGTCAGCCCCAGCATTTT. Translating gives CSARDRGQPQHF.

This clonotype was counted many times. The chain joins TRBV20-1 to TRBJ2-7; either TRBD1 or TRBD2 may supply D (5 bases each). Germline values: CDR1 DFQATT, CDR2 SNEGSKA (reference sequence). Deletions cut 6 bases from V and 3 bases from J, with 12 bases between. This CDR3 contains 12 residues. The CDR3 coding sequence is TGCAGTGCCCCCAGGGACCACTACGAGCAGTACTTC. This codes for CSAPRDHYEQYF.

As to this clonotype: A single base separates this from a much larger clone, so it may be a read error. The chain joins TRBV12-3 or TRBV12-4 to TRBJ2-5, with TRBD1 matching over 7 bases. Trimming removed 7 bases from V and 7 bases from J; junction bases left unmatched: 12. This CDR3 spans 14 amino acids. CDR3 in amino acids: CASTGTGTALTQYF. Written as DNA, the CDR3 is TGTGCCAGCACTGGAACCGGGACAGCGTTGACCCAGTACTTC.

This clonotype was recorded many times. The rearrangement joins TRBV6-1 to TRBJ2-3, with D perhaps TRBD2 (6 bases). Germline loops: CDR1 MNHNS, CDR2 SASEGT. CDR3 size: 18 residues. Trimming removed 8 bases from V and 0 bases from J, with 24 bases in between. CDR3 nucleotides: TGTGCCAGCCAACCACTAGCACCCAAACGCGATAGCACAGATACGCAGTATTTT. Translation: CASQPLAPKRDSTDTQYF.

The CDR3 region is CSARGSSGSYNEQFF. CDR3 nucleotide sequence: TGCAGTGCTAGAGGTTCTAGCGGATCCTACAATGAGCAGTTCTTC. The chain joins TRBV20-1 to TRBJ2-1, with 7 bases aligning to TRBD2. V lost 1 base, J lost 1 base, and 4 bases stayed unmatched. Germline V gene sequence: CDR1 DFQATT, CDR2 SNEGSKA (reference sequence). The CDR3 contains 15 residues.

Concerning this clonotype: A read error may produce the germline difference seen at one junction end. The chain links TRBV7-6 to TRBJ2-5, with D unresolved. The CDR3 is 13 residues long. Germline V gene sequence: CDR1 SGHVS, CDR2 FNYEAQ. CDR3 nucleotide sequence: TGTGCCAGCAGCTTATCCAGTCAAGGGACCCAGTACTTC. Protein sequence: CASSLSSQGTQYF.

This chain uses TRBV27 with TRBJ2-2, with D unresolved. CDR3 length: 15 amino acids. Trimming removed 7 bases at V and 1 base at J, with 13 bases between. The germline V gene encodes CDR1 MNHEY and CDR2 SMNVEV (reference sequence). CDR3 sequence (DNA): TGTGCCAGCACCCCTCGACTGGGGAACACCGGGGAGCTGTTTTTT. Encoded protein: CASTPRLGNTGELFF.

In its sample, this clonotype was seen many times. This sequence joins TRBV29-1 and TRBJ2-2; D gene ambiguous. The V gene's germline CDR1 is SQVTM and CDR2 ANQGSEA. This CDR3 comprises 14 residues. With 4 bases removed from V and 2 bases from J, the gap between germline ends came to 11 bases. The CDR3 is CSVGASYNTGELFF. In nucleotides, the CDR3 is TGCAGCGTTGGGGCAAGTTATAACACCGGGGAGCTGTTTTTT.

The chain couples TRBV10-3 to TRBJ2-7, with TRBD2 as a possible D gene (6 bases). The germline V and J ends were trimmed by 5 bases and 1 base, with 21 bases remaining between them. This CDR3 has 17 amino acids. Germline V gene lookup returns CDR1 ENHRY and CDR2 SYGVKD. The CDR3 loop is CAISPKPAGIVSYEQYF. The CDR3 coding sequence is TGTGCCATCAGTCCAAAGCCGGCGGGAATTGTTTCCTACGAGCAGTACTTC.

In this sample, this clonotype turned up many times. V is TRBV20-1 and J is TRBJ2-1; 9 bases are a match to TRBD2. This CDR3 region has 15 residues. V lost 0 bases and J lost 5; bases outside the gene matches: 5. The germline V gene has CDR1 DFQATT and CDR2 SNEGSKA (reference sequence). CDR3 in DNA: TGCAGTGCTAGAGATCCCCGACTAGCGGACAATGAGCAGTTCTTC. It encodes CSARDPRLADNEQFF.

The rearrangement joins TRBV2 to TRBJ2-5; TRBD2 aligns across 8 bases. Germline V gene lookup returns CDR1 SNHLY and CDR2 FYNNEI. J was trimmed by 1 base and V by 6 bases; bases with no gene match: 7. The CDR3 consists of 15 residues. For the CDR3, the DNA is TGTGCCAGCAGGGAACTAGCGGCGGGCCAAGAGACCCAGTACTTC. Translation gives CASRELAAGQETQYF.

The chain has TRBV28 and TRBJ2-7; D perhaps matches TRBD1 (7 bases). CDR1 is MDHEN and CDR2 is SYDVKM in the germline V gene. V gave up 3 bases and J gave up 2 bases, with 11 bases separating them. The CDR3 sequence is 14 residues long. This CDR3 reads CASSLPGGPYEQYF. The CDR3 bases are TGTGCCAGCAGTTTGCCAGGGGGGCCCTACGAGCAGTACTTC. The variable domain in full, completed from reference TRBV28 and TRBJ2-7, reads DVKVTQSSRYLVKRTGEKVFLECVQDMDHENMFWYRQDPGLGLRLIYFSYDVKMKEKGDIPEGYSVSREKKERFSLILESASTNQTSMYLCASSLPGGPYEQYFGPGTRLTVT.

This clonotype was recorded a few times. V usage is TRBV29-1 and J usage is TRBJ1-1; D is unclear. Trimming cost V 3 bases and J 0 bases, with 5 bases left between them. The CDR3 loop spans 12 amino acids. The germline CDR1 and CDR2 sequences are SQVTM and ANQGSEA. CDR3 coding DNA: TGCAGCGTTGAGGTGATGAACACTGAAGCTTTCTTT. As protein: CSVEVMNTEAFF.

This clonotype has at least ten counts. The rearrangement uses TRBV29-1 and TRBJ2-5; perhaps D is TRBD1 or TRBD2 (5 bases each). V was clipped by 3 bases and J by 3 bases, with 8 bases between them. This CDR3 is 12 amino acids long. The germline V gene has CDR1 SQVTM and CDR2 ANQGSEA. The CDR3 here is CSVEGREETQYF. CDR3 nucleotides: TGCAGCGTTGAGGGACGGGAAGAGACCCAGTACTTC. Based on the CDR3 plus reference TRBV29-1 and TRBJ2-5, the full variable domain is SAVISQKPSRDICQRGTSLTIQCQVDSQVTMMFWYRQQPGQSLTLIATANQGSEATYESGFVIDKFPISRPNLTFSTLTVSNMSPEDSSIYLCSVEGREETQYFGPGTRLLVL.

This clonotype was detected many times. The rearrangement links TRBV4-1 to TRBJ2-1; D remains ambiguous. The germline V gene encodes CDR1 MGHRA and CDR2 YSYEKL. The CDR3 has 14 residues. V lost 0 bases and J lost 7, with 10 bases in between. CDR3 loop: CASSQDKGLNEQFF. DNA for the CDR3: TGCGCCAGCAGCCAAGATAAAGGTCTGAATGAGCAGTTCTTC.

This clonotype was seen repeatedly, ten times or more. CDR3 sequence reads: CASSGDEQFF. The CDR3 DNA reads TGTGCCAGCTCCGGGGATGAGCAGTTCTTC. This chain joins TRBV7-3 and TRBJ2-1; a possible D gene is TRBD2 (5 bases). The V end lost 8 bases, the J end lost 8 bases, and 7 bases lay between the germline ends. CDR3 size: 10 residues. Germline assignment: CDR1 SGHTA and CDR2 FQGTGA.

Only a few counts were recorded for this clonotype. CDR3 in DNA: TGCGCCAGCAGCCAGAGGACAGGAGCTAGCACAGATACGCAGTATTTT. It translates to CASSQRTGASTDTQYF. V gene TRBV4-1 combines with J gene TRBJ2-3; 7 bases match TRBD1. The CDR3 is 16 residues long. CDR1 MGHRA and CDR2 YSYEKL come from the germline V gene. V shed 3 bases and J 0 bases; nucleotides not matched to a gene: 6.

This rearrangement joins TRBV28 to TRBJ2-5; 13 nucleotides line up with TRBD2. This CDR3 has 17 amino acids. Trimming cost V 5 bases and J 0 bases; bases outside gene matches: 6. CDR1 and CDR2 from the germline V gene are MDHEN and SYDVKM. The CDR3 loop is CASSATSGRGNQETQYF. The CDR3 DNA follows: TGTGCCAGCAGTGCCACTAGCGGGAGGGGGAACCAAGAGACCCAGTACTTC.

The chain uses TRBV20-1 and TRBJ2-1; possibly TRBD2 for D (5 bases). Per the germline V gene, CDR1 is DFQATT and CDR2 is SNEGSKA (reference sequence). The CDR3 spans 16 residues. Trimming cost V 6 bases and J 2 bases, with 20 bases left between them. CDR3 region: CSAQTPGKRPYNEQFF. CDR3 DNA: TGCAGTGCCCAGACCCCCGGGAAACGACCCTACAATGAGCAGTTCTTC.

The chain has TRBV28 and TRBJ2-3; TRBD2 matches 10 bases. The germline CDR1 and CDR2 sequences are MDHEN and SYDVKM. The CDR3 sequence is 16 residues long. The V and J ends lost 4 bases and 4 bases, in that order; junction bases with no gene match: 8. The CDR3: CASSSRLAGVSDTQYF. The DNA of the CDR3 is TGTGCCAGCAGTTCCCGGCTAGCGGGGGTTTCAGATACGCAGTATTTT. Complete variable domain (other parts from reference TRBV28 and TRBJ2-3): DVKVTQSSRYLVKRTGEKVFLECVQDMDHENMFWYRQDPGLGLRLIYFSYDVKMKEKGDIPEGYSVSREKKERFSLILESASTNQTSMYLCASSSRLAGVSDTQYFGPGTRLTVL.